The 17 T cell receptor beta chains listed next were all sequenced from one sample in a study of T cell responses to AZD1222 COVID-19 vaccine. Sequencing used immunoSEQ multiplex PCR; TCRdb keeps in-frame clones, though not all of them. Of about 140,000 clones listed, roughly 92% are singletons. Source: peripheral blood, taken on day 0 of AZD1222 vaccination. The source of these receptors is an adult in good health.

The chain recombines TRBV5-8 with TRBJ2-7; D tentatively fits TRBD1 or TRBD2 (6 bases each). V lost 7 bases, J lost 4 bases, and 21 bases lay in between. The CDR3 loop spans 15 amino acids. CDR1 is SGHTS, CDR2 YDEGEE, per germline. The CDR3 region has the DNA TGTGCCAGCTCCCCGGTGGAGGGGGGTGTTTACGAGCAGTACTTC. This encodes CASSPVEGGVYEQYF.

The table lists this clone with a count of one. This chain connects TRBV12-3 or TRBV12-4 to TRBJ1-6; 7 bases line up with TRBD1. This CDR3 is built from 12 residues. V was pared by 8 bases and J by 7 bases, with 2 bases of the junction left unmatched. CDR3 nucleotides: TGTGCCAGCGGCAGGGGGAATTCACCCCTCCACTTT. It translates to CASGRGNSPLHF.

This clone was seen more than once but under ten times. V and J are TRBV6-6 and TRBJ1-5; 10 nucleotides match TRBD1. Germline trimming cut 11 bases from V and 2 bases from J; bases unmatched to any gene: 15. This CDR3 contains 17 residues. Looked up from germline, CDR1 is MNHNY and CDR2 is SVGAGI (reference sequence). This CDR3 reads CASSRDRGLWGNQPQHF. The CDR3 DNA follows: TGTGCCTCCAGTCGGGACAGGGGCCTTTGGGGCAATCAGCCCCAGCATTTT.

In nucleotides, the CDR3 is TGTGCCAGTAGGACCGGACAGGGGGCGTATCAGCCCCAGCATTTT. Translating it yields CASRTGQGAYQPQHF. This chain links TRBV19 with TRBJ1-5, with 11 positions matching TRBD1. The CDR3 consists of 15 residues. In germline, CDR1 is LNHDA, CDR2 SQIVND (reference sequence). V was pared by 6 bases and J by 5 bases, with 6 bases of the junction left unmatched.

The J gene is TRBJ2-5, the V gene TRBV7-8; no firm D call. Germline V CDR1 and CDR2: SGHVS, FQNEAQ. The CDR3 totals 14 residues. V was clipped by 1 base and J by 1 base, with 7 bases between them. The CDR3 nucleotides are TGTGCCAGCAGCTTAGGCCACCGCCAAGAGACCCAGTACTTC. The encoded protein is CASSLGHRQETQYF.

In DNA, the CDR3 is TGTGCCAGCAGTTTACGGGCCGGGGAGCAGTACTTC. Protein product: CASSLRAGEQYF. The chain couples TRBV28 to TRBJ2-7; no reliable D call. CDR1 is MDHEN and CDR2 is SYDVKM in the germline V gene. The CDR3 runs 12 residues. Trimming cost V 2 bases and J 7 bases, with 9 bases left between them.

The genes are TRBV6-1 and TRBJ1-1; TRBD1 matches 7 bases. The CDR3 covers 14 residues. The germline gives CDR1 MNHNS, CDR2 SASEGT. The ends lost 0 bases at V and 9 bases at J; junction bases unmatched: 7. The CDR3 region is CASSEARGRGKAFF. The CDR3 DNA sequence: TGTGCCAGCAGTGAAGCGCGTGGCAGGGGGAAAGCTTTCTTT.

The CDR3: CASSPQGFYGYTF. The CDR3 DNA sequence: TGTGCCAGCAGCCCACAGGGTTTCTATGGCTACACCTTC. The chain uses TRBV12-3 or TRBV12-4 and TRBJ1-2; D might be TRBD1 (6 bases). V was clipped by 6 bases and J by 4 bases, with 12 bases between them. There are 13 residues in the CDR3.

The chain links TRBV5-6 to TRBJ2-4, with D unclear. The germline CDR1 and CDR2 sequences are SGHDT and YYEEEE. This CDR3 has 15 residues. Between the trimmed V and J ends, which lost 2 bases and 2 bases, there was a span of 11 bases. CDR3 protein: CASSLRRQTKNIQYF. Written as DNA, the CDR3 is TGTGCCAGCAGCTTAAGAAGGCAGACCAAAAACATTCAGTACTTC.

This chain uses TRBV4-1 with TRBJ2-3; 7 bases agree with TRBD2. V trimming: 5 bases; J trimming: 0 bases; junction bases outside the gene matches: 5. Germline-derived CDR1 and CDR2 are MGHRA and YSYEKL. There are 15 residues in the CDR3. CDR3 amino acids: CASSIAGYSTDTQYF. The CDR3 nucleotides read TGCGCCAGCAGCATAGCGGGTTATAGCACAGATACGCAGTATTTT.

In nucleotides, the CDR3 is TGTGCCAGCAGCTTTCGTGGACAGGCTAATTCTAACTATGGCTACACCTTC. This codes for CASSFRGQANSNYGYTF. The chain combines TRBV5-6 with TRBJ1-2; 7 bases are shared with TRBD1. Trimming at V came to 2 bases and at J to 0 bases, leaving 10 bases not matched to a gene. The CDR3 runs to 17 residues. Per the germline V gene, CDR1 is SGHDT and CDR2 is YYEEEE.

This chain uses TRBV29-1 with TRBJ2-3, with TRBD1 as a possible D gene (5 bases). The germline CDR1 and CDR2 sequences are SQVTM and ANQGSEA. The CDR3 contains 14 residues. V gave up 6 bases and J gave up 1 base, with 14 bases separating them. CDR3 residues: CSVATREGTDTQYF. CDR3 bases: TGCAGCGTCGCGACCAGGGAAGGCACAGATACGCAGTATTTT.

This chain connects TRBV19 to TRBJ2-5; the D gene is possibly TRBD2 (5 bases). V lost 2 bases and J lost 1, with 14 bases in between. CDR3 length: 16 amino acids. Germline V gene sequence: CDR1 LNHDA, CDR2 SQIVND (reference sequence). The CDR3 nucleotides are TGTGCCAGTAGTATATCCACCGGGGAACTCCAAGAGACCCAGTACTTC. It is translated as CASSISTGELQETQYF.

This clone came up once. This chain joins TRBV30 and TRBJ1-5; D is unresolved. CDR1 is GTSNPN, CDR2 SVGIG, per germline (reference sequence). V lost 4 bases, J lost 0 bases, and 16 bases lay in between. CDR3 length equals 16 residues. The CDR3: CAWTPGGAYSNQPQHF. The CDR3 region has the DNA TGTGCCTGGACCCCCGGCGGAGCGTATAGCAATCAGCCCCAGCATTTT.

The chain employs TRBV9 and TRBJ2-1; possibly TRBD2 for D (5 bases). The CDR3 runs 18 residues. V lost 1 base, J lost 0 bases, and 17 bases lay in between. Germline CDR1 SGDLS, CDR2 YYNGEE. The DNA for the CDR3 is TGTGCCAGCAGCGTAAGAGCCCCCGGGGTCCGCTCCTACAATGAGCAGTTCTTC. Translated: CASSVRAPGVRSYNEQFF.

The chain employs TRBV30 and TRBJ1-5; no clear D. V dropped 2 bases and J dropped 0 bases, with 8 bases sitting between them. The CDR3 loop spans 14 amino acids. CDR1 GTSNPN and CDR2 SVGIG come from the germline V gene (reference sequence). The CDR3 loop is CAWSPRNSNQPQHF. Here the CDR3 DNA reads TGTGCCTGGAGTCCCAGAAATAGCAATCAGCCCCAGCATTTT. The full variable domain, with the rest looked up from reference TRBV30 and TRBJ1-5, is SQTIHQWPATLVQPVGSPLSLECTVEGTSNPNLYWYRQAAGRGLQLLFYSVGIGQISSEVPQNLSASRPQDRQFILSSKKLLLSDSGFYLCAWSPRNSNQPQHFGDGTRLSIL.

The V gene is TRBV5-4, the J gene TRBJ2-7, with D unresolved. This CDR3 comprises 15 residues. V was trimmed by 0 bases and J by 2 bases, leaving 12 bases between them. The V gene's germline CDR1 is SGHNT and CDR2 YYREEE (reference sequence). This CDR3 reads CASSLGLSEAYEQYF. In DNA, the CDR3 is TGTGCCAGCAGCTTGGGACTTTCTGAGGCCTACGAGCAGTACTTC.